This T cell receptor beta chain derives from a study of blood T cells in healthy people across ages (dated by TCRdb to about 2015). Turning to the overall study: In model experiments, template switching captured roughly one uniquely barcoded TCR beta cDNA molecule for every two T cells. To track age-related changes in TCR beta repertoire diversity, the study relied on deep sequencing normalized with unique cDNA molecular identifiers. Donors of different ages were randomly distributed across sequencing lanes to avoid experimental bias. For two donors (one aged 18 to 29 and one aged 80 or older), the study analyzed two additional independent replicas of 1 million unique cDNA reads from the same blood draw. The donors were split into four age groups: young (average about 15 years), middle-aged (more than 35), aged (roughly 60) and long-lived (under 90). Here is what the overall study found, with its caveats: Because donor CMV infection status was unknown, age-related changes in expanded clonotypes were potentially confounded. Observed TCR beta diversity correlated strongly with the percentage of naive T cells measured by flow cytometry. Observed TCR beta diversity per million T cells fell roughly linearly with age, and a significant reduction was already apparent by age about 38. Conclusive comparison of naive and antigen-experienced compartments was prevented by the profiling of bulk unsorted PBMCs. Compared with the aged group, the long-lived group had more naive CD4+ T cells, fewer expanded clones and increased TCR diversity, a pattern suggesting age selection. Total diversity estimates from one million sequenced T cells were considered lower bounds and underestimates.

The library was generated by 5' RACE. The sequencer was an Illumina HiSeq 2500. A second PCR of roughly 6 to 11 cycles was run with a J-beta primer mix and a sample-barcoded 5' primer. Each TCR beta cDNA molecule received a unique molecular identifier from a template-switch 5' adaptor carrying 12 random nucleotides. At least 2.5 million CDR3-containing paired-end reads were obtained from each sample. First-strand cDNA synthesis was performed from all RNA using the Mint cDNA synthesis kit, with priming by a TRBC-specific oligonucleotide. All cDNA was treated with uracil-DNA glycosylase and then went through a first 18-cycle PCR with the universal primers M1SS and BC2_uni_R. The paper's data handling went like this. For normalization, 1 million high-quality reads, each with a distinct molecular identifier, were randomly selected from each sample. Reads with shared molecular identifiers were discarded instead of being binned into consensus sequences. CDR3 identification, clonotype clustering and error correction used MiTCR with a Q25 quality threshold and the strictest error-elimination algorithm. A nonparametric unseen species model with Euler transformation was used to estimate a lower bound on total TCR beta diversity. TCRdb ran its own pipeline on the public reads, namely fastp trimming at Q25 and MiXCR clone calling, and kept in-frame beta chains. Identical CDR3 protein sequences are pooled into one entry, listed with their most common genes and DNA. TCRdb, not the authors, supplied the V and J calls. The sample data list about a million distinct CDR3 sequences, and roughly half of these were observed just once. The ten largest make up over 20% of the sample.

Between the V and J ends, shortened by 6 bases and 2 bases respectively, the junction contains 11 bases. The CDR3 numbers 13 residues from cysteine through phenylalanine. The sequence is cut down to CDR3 DNA, 39 bases in frame from base 1. CDR1 and CDR2 were assigned from the germline V gene as MDHEN and SYDVKM. This clonotype has only one observation. Its binding antigen is unknown. No base quality information exists; no much larger clone differs at one position. The roughly 38 donors, aged roughly 6 to 95 years, were systemically healthy Caucasian individuals from Russia. Each donor gave 8 to 10 milliliters of peripheral blood, collected into EDTA-treated Vacutainer tubes. PBMCs were isolated by Ficoll-Paque density-gradient centrifugation, with at least 7 million obtained per sample. Total RNA was extracted from PBMCs with Trizol reagent, with at least 6 micrograms obtained per sample. The percentages of naive CD45RAhigh/CD27high T cells were determined by flow cytometry on a PBMC aliquot from every donor.

This clonotype was obtained from a woman in her sixties in good health. The rearranged chain carries TRBV28 and TRBJ2-7, with a tentative D gene TRBD1 over 6 matching bases. Sequenced input: blood. The CDR3 region reads CASRRQATYEQYF. DNA sequence: TGTGCCAGCAGAAGACAGGCAACCTACGAGCAGTACTTC.